This TCR beta chain was captured by sequencing in a study of regulatory T cells in long-lasting Graves disease. To make TCR beta libraries, researchers used iRepertoire HTBI primers and Arm-PCR of CDR3 regions. TCRdb ran MiXCR on the multiplex PCR reads and lists one entry per CDR3 protein. This table holds around 450,000 distinct CDR3 sequences, over 12% found once. The table lists this clonotype with a few counts. Trimming stripped 5 bases from V and 6 bases from J, with 11 bases between. The germline gives CDR1 SGHTA, CDR2 FQGTGA. The CDR3 is 13 amino acids. Documented time point: newly diagnosed GD, antithyroid drugs for less than 3 months. Extracted PBMC RNA gave rise to the TCR library. This sample also belongs to another study, concerning T cells in Graves' hyperthyroidism and ophthalmopathy. That paper notes: First-round RT-PCR targeting the TCR CDR3 was performed with the HTBI primer set. Most clonotypes expanded in thyroid above 0.001 were likewise present in blood.

The chain has TRBV7-3 and TRBJ2-1; D not resolved. The TCR comes from a woman in her thirties or forties with Graves disease. Sequenced material: peripheral blood mononuclear cells (PBMCs), taken at new diagnosis, from a patient treated with antithyroid drugs. This CDR3 is CASSPRDSNEQFF. The CDR3 bases are TGTGCCAGCAGCCCGAGAGACTCCAATGAGCAGTTCTTC.